The clone carrying this T cell receptor (beta chain) was counted ten times or more. Antigen: not known. This sample stems from a study of molecular identifiers for immune sequencing clone quantification. General study points: In a background of about a million naive cells, spiked Jurkat TCR RNA from one cell was reportedly detectable.

Preparation methods for the bulk TCR libraries were those previously described, with listed TCR primers. In TCRdb, the PCR reads were re-called with MiXCR into one record per CDR3 protein. Here the sample spans approximately 60,000 distinct CDR3 sequences, about 19% being singletons. Looked up from germline, CDR1 is SQVTM and CDR2 is ANQGSEA. This CDR3 has 17 residues. J lost 0 bases, V lost 2 bases, and 9 bases had no gene match. The clonotype originates from a human donor in good health. Some libraries in this study had Jurkat cell RNA spiked in. The rearrangement joins TRBV29-1 to TRBJ1-1; 10 bases are shared with TRBD1. Material for sequencing was naive CD8+ T cells from blood, with Jurkat cell RNA spiked in. The subset here: FACS-sorted CD8+CD4-CCR7+CD45RA+ naive T cells. This CDR3 is CSVETGTGVSMNTEAFF. DNA for the CDR3: TGCAGCGTTGAAACCGGGACAGGGGTCAGCATGAACACTGAAGCTTTCTTT.